Listed here is a single T cell receptor (beta chain). Its cognate antigen is unknown. The data were obtained in a study of monozygotic twins with cystic fibrosis. Turning to the study itself: Library input was 2.5 to 3 micrograms of fragmented DNA, with approximately 16 PCR cycles. The study, taken as a whole, reports: No link emerged between shared CDR3 counts and age, concordance or severity.

Data came from immunoSEQ multiplex PCR; TCRdb stores just in-frame clones and leaves some out. This table holds about 36,000 clones, 75% to 95% found once. Trimming shortened V by 1 base and J by 8 bases, and 12 bases separated the two germline ends. Germline assignment: CDR1 LGHNA and CDR2 YNFKEQ. This CDR3 is built from 14 residues. The chain is built from TRBV4-2 and TRBJ2-1; the D gene is possibly TRBD1 (6 bases). This sequence originates from a boy between 2 and 10 years old with cystic fibrosis. The sample taken for sequencing was blood. DNA of the CDR3: TGTGCCAGCAGCCAAGCACCACAGGGACATGAGCAGTTCTTC. This translates into CASSQAPQGHEQFF.